One sample yielded the 23 T cell receptor beta chains listed below, sequenced in a study of a mutant IDH1 vaccine in newly diagnosed glioma. The repertoire was sequenced with immunoSEQ multiplex PCR; TCRdb's copy has only in-frame clones and lacks some. Among 60,000 or so clones, roughly 81% were seen once, and the ten largest hold around 8.4%. Time point defined: week 23, last vaccination. Topical imiquimod was applied with each vaccine dose, which held 300 ug of mutant IDH1 20-mer peptide. No antigen has been identified for these receptors. Sequenced material: PBMCs, taken from a glioma patient whose treatment included an IDH1 peptide vaccine. These receptors came from a woman between 40 and 50 years old with glioma. Some clones in this sample may be carry-over from other donors' samples.

J is TRBJ1-1 and V is TRBV6-1, with D uncertain. Per the germline V gene, CDR1 is MNHNS and CDR2 is SASEGT. Trimming took 7 bases from V and 0 from J, leaving 3 bases between them. The CDR3 has 11 amino acids. CDR3 residues: CASKLNTEAFF. CDR3 nucleotides: TGTGCCAGCAAGTTGAACACTGAAGCTTTCTTT.

The rearrangement joins TRBV18 to TRBJ2-3; tentatively, D is TRBD1 (6 bases). The CDR3 extends over 14 amino acids. V was clipped by 5 bases and J by 4 bases, with 13 bases between them. Germline V gene lookup returns CDR1 KGHSH and CDR2 LQKENI. The CDR3 loop reads CASSTRDNPDTQYF. The CDR3 DNA follows: TGTGCCAGCTCAACCCGGGACAACCCAGATACGCAGTATTTT.

The chain joins TRBV4-2 to TRBJ1-5; D not certain. The V end lost 3 bases, the J end lost 4 bases, and 10 bases lay between the germline ends. CDR1 LGHNA and CDR2 YNFKEQ come from the germline V gene. The CDR3 has 14 residues. Here the CDR3 reads CASSHLAGNQPQHF. For the CDR3, the DNA is TGTGCCAGCAGCCATTTGGCCGGTAATCAGCCCCAGCATTTT.

The chain employs TRBV19 and TRBJ2-6; D is perhaps TRBD1 or TRBD2 (6 bases each). This CDR3 comprises 18 residues. Germline V gives CDR1 LNHDA, CDR2 SQIVND (reference sequence). V lost 1 base to trimming and J lost 5 bases, with 18 bases between them. CDR3 region: CASSIAGGGTEWANVLTF. The CDR3 region has the DNA TGTGCCAGTAGTATAGCCGGAGGGGGGACCGAGTGGGCCAACGTCCTGACTTTC.

The V gene is TRBV19, the J gene TRBJ1-1; 7 positions agree with TRBD1. Germline V lookup: CDR1 LNHDA, CDR2 SQIVND (reference sequence). The V and J ends lost 9 bases and 0 bases, in that order; junction bases with no gene match: 7. The length of the CDR3 is 14 residues. The CDR3: CASPGGGLNTEAFF. The CDR3 DNA sequence: TGTGCCAGCCCAGGGGGGGGATTGAACACTGAAGCTTTCTTT.

This chain links TRBV4-1 with TRBJ2-5; 9 bases map to TRBD2. After removal of 6 bases from V and 4 bases from J, the junction contained 12 bases not matched to a gene. CDR1 and CDR2 (germline): MGHRA, YSYEKL. The CDR3 runs 16 residues. CDR3: CASSTTRGGTPETQYF. CDR3 nucleotides: TGCGCCAGCAGTACAACGCGGGGGGGCACCCCAGAGACCCAGTACTTC.

This clone showed up just a few times. The gene calls are TRBV19 and TRBJ2-2; 10 nucleotides agree with TRBD2. V dropped 5 bases and J dropped 5; count of bases not matched to a gene: 11. Germline lookup yields CDR1 LNHDA and CDR2 SQIVND (reference sequence). This CDR3 has 17 residues. The CDR3 bases are TGTGCCAGTAGTTTACGCAGCGGGGGGGCCGTTACCGGGGAGCTGTTTTTT. Residues: CASSLRSGGAVTGELFF.

V usage is TRBV25-1 and J usage is TRBJ1-1; D call uncertain. V was pared by 2 bases and J by 5 bases, with 9 bases between. The germline CDR1 and CDR2 sequences are MGHDK and SYGVNS. The CDR3 runs 13 residues. CDR3 coding DNA: TGTGCCAGCAGTGAAGAAGGATCGACTGAAGCTTTCTTT. As protein: CASSEEGSTEAFF. Full variable domain (missing parts from reference TRBV25-1 and TRBJ1-1): EADIYQTPRYLVIGTGKKITLECSQTMGHDKMYWYQQDPGMELHLIHYSYGVNSTEKGDLSSESTVSRIRTEHFPLTLESARPSHTSQYLCASSEEGSTEAFFGQGTRLTVV.

The rearrangement links TRBV5-5 to TRBJ2-7; no clear D gene. CDR1 SGHKS and CDR2 YYEKEE come from the germline V gene (reference sequence). This CDR3 is 16 amino acids long. Trimming took off 4 bases at V and 1 base at J, with 18 bases between the two ends. DNA of the CDR3: TGTGCCAGCAGCCCCTTGAAGCCGTCAGCGTCCTACGAGCAGTACTTC. Translation: CASSPLKPSASYEQYF.

This clone was seen a few times. J is TRBJ1-5 and V is TRBV10-3, with D possibly matching TRBD1 (6 bases). Germline values: CDR1 ENHRY, CDR2 SYGVKD. With 4 bases removed from V and 3 bases from J, the gap between germline ends came to 13 bases. CDR3 length equals 15 residues. CDR3 nucleotide sequence: TGTGCCATCAGTGGGGGACATCCTGACAATCAGCCCCAGCATTTT. Translating it yields CAISGGHPDNQPQHF.

The V call is TRBV6-6, the J call TRBJ1-4, with 7 bases identical to TRBD1. Trimming cost V 4 bases and J 6 bases; bases outside gene matches: 5. Germline lookup yields CDR1 MNHNY and CDR2 SVGAGI (reference sequence). The CDR3 is 14 residues long. The CDR3 here is CASSLRQGYEKLFF. For the CDR3, the DNA is TGTGCCAGCAGTTTGAGACAGGGTTATGAAAAACTGTTTTTT.

This clone was counted once. The chain combines TRBV30 with TRBJ2-1, with 7 bases that match TRBD2. The junction had 9 bases not matched to a gene; V was cut back by 6 bases and J by 4 bases. CDR1 GTSNPN and CDR2 SVGIG come from the germline V gene (reference sequence). The length of the CDR3 is 14 residues. CDR3 region: CACFPSGIYNEQFF. The CDR3 bases are TGTGCCTGTTTCCCTAGCGGTATTTACAATGAGCAGTTCTTC.

This clone was detected only once. The rearrangement joins TRBV23-1 to TRBJ1-1; 10 nucleotides match TRBD1. TRBV23-1 is filed as an ORF, its function uncertain. Trimming cost V 3 bases and J 3 bases; bases outside gene matches: 10. The CDR3 length is 17 residues. The CDR3 nucleotides are TGCGCCAGCAGTCACCTAGACAGGGGGCGCGTATACACTGAAGCTTTCTTT. As protein: CASSHLDRGRVYTEAFF.

V and J are TRBV2 and TRBJ1-4; the match to TRBD1 covers 7 bases. The CDR3 is made up of 15 amino acids. Germline V lookup: CDR1 SNHLY, CDR2 FYNNEI. V dropped 8 bases and J dropped 4; count of bases not matched to a gene: 10. CDR3 residues: CASRPGDSFNEKLFF. CDR3 DNA sequence: TGTGCCAGCCGACCAGGGGACAGCTTTAATGAAAAACTGTTTTTT.

The chain carries TRBV14 and TRBJ1-6; perhaps TRBD1 as D (5 bases). The CDR3 covers 14 residues. V lost 4 bases and J 10 bases, leaving 14 bases between the germline ends. Germline V gene lookup returns CDR1 SGHDN and CDR2 FVKESK. CDR3 protein: CASSLLGVESPLHF. The CDR3 bases are TGTGCCAGCAGCCTCCTAGGGGTAGAGTCACCCCTCCACTTT.

This chain connects TRBV10-3 to TRBJ2-3; D perhaps matches TRBD1 (6 bases). Per germline, CDR1 ENHRY and CDR2 SYGVKD. V gave up 8 bases and J gave up 4 bases, with 16 bases separating them. This CDR3 is 14 amino acids long. The CDR3, as DNA: TGTGCCATCTCAGAATCAACAGGGCCAGATACGCAGTATTTT. Amino acids: CAISESTGPDTQYF.

The V and J genes are TRBV27 and TRBJ2-7; 9 nucleotides line up with TRBD1. This CDR3 has 13 amino acids. The V and J ends lost 9 bases and 5 bases, in that order; junction bases with no gene match: 8. Per germline, CDR1 MNHEY and CDR2 SMNVEV (reference sequence). CDR3 amino acids: CASRPGQGDEQYF. DNA for the CDR3: TGTGCCAGTAGGCCGGGACAGGGAGACGAGCAGTACTTC.

V is TRBV6-1 and J is TRBJ2-5; D remains unclear. With 3 bases removed from V and 5 bases from J, the gap between germline ends came to 13 bases. Germline V gives CDR1 MNHNS, CDR2 SASEGT. The CDR3 covers 14 residues. The CDR3 spells CASSDRGRTETQYF. The DNA of the CDR3 is TGTGCCAGCAGTGACCGTGGCAGGACCGAGACCCAGTACTTC.

The rearrangement uses TRBV5-1 and TRBJ2-7; a possible D gene is TRBD1 (6 bases). This CDR3 contains 14 residues. CDR1 is SGHRS and CDR2 is YFSETQ in the germline V gene. Trimming took off 3 bases at V and 0 bases at J, with 10 bases between the two ends. The CDR3, as DNA: TGCGCCAGCAGCTCCGGGACACTCTCCTACGAGCAGTACTTC. Amino acid sequence: CASSSGTLSYEQYF.

J is TRBJ1-5 and V is TRBV10-1; 10 bases agree with TRBD1. CDR1 is WNHNN, CDR2 SYGVQD, per germline (reference sequence). V lost 6 bases and J lost 4; bases outside the gene matches: 9. The CDR3 loop spans 16 amino acids. The CDR3 coding sequence is TGCGCCAGCAGCCCCCGGGACAGGGGACCGAATCAGCCCCAGCATTTT. Translation: CASSPRDRGPNQPQHF.

The chain couples TRBV4-1 to TRBJ1-5; 10 bases match TRBD1. The CDR3 extends over 14 amino acids. Germline lookup yields CDR1 MGHRA and CDR2 YSYEKL. The V gene end was trimmed by 8 bases and the J gene end by 5 bases; junction bases not matched to a gene: 6. The CDR3: CASLRQGAYQPQHF. In nucleotides, the CDR3 is TGCGCCAGCCTTAGACAGGGGGCATATCAGCCCCAGCATTTT.

The chain joins TRBV29-1 to TRBJ2-7; D may be TRBD1 (7 bases). Trimming took 6 bases from V and 3 from J, leaving 15 bases between them. This CDR3 comprises 13 residues. Germline V gene lookup returns CDR1 SQVTM and CDR2 ANQGSEA. CDR3 sequence: CSVRDSLFYEQYF. The CDR3, as DNA: TGCAGCGTGCGGGACAGCCTATTCTACGAGCAGTACTTC.

The chain recombines TRBV10-2 with TRBJ1-5; D is unclear. Germline loops: CDR1 WSHSY, CDR2 SAAADI. This CDR3 is built from 13 residues. The ends were cut back, 2 bases at V and 10 bases at J, with 12 bases in the middle. The CDR3 is CASSEEGITPQHF. Here the CDR3 DNA reads TGCGCCAGCAGTGAGGAGGGTATCACCCCCCAGCATTTT.